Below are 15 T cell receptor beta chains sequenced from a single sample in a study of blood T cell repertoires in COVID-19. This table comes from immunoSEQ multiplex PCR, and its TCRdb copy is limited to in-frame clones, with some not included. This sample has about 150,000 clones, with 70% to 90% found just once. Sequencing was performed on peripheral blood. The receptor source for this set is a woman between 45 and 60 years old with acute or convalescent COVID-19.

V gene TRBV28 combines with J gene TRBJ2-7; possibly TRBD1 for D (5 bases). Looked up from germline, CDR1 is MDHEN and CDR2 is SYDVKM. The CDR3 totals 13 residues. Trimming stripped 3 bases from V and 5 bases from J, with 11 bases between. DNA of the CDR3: TGTGCCAGCAGTTTGCAGGGAACCCACGAGCAGTACTTC. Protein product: CASSLQGTHEQYF.

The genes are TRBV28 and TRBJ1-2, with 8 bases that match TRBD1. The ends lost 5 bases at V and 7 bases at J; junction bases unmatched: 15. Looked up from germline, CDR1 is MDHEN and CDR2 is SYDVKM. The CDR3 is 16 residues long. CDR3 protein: CASSLTGGREASGYTF. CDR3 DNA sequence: TGTGCCAGCAGTCTTACAGGGGGGCGTGAGGCGTCTGGCTACACCTTC.

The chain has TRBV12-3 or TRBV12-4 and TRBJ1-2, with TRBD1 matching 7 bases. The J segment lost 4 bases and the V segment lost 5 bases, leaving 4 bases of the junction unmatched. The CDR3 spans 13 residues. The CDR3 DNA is TGTGCCAGCAGTCGACAGGGCGTCTATGGCTACACCTTC. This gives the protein CASSRQGVYGYTF.

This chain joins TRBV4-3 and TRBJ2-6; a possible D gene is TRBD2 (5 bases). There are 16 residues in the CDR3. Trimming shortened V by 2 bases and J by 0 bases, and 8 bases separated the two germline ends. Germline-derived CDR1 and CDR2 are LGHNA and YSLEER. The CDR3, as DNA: TGCGCCAGCAGCCAAACTGGGAGCTCTGGGGCCAACGTCCTGACTTTC. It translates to CASSQTGSSGANVLTF.

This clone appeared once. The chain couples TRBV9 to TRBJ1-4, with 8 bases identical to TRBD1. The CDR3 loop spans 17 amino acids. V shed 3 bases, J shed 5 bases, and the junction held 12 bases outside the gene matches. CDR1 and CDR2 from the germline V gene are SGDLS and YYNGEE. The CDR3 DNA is TGTGCCAGCAGCGCAACCGGGACAGGACTGTGGAATGAAAAACTGTTTTTT. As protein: CASSATGTGLWNEKLFF.

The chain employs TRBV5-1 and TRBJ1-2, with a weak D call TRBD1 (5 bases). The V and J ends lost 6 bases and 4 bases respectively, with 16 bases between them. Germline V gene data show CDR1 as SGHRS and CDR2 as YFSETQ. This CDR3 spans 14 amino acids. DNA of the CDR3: TGCGCCAGCACCAAAACAGGAGACGGCTATGGCTACACCTTC. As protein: CASTKTGDGYGYTF.

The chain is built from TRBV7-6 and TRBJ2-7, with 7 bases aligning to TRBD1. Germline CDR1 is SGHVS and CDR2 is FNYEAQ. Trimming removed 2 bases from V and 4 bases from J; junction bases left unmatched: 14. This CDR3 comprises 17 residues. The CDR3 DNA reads TGTGCCAGCAGCTTAAATTCGGTTGTAGGGGGCAGGTACGAGCAGTACTTC. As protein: CASSLNSVVGGRYEQYF.

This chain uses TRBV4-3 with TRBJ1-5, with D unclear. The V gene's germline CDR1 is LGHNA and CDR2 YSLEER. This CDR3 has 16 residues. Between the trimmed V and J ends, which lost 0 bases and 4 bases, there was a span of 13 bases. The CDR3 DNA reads TGCGCCAGCAGCCAAGATTTAGTTCGGGGAAATCAGCCCCAGCATTTT. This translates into CASSQDLVRGNQPQHF.

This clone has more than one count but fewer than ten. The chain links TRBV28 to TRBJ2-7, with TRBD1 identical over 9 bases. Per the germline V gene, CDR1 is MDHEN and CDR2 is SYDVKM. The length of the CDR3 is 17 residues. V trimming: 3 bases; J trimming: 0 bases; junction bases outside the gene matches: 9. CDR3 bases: TGTGCCAGCAGTTTTTTGGGGGGGACAGGGAGCTCCTACGAGCAGTACTTC. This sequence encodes CASSFLGGTGSSYEQYF.

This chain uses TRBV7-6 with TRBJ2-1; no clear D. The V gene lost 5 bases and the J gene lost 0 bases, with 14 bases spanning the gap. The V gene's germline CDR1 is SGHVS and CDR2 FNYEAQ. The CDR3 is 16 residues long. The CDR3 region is CASSRGAVSSYNEQFF. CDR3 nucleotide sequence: TGTGCCAGCAGCCGTGGCGCGGTGAGCTCCTACAATGAGCAGTTCTTC.

The CDR3 DNA sequence: TGTGCCAGCAGCCTACGATTGATGGGAGGAGTCGATGAAAAACTGTTTTTT. This translates into CASSLRLMGGVDEKLFF. The chain recombines TRBV11-2 with TRBJ1-4; D is ambiguous. There are 17 residues in the CDR3. Between the trimmed V and J ends, which lost 5 bases and 6 bases, there was a span of 22 bases. Germline lookup yields CDR1 SGHAT and CDR2 FQNNGV.

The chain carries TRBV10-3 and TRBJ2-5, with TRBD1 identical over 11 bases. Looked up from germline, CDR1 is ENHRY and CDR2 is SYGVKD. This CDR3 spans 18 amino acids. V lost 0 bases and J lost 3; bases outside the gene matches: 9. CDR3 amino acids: CAISESGTGGTAKETQYF. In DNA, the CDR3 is TGTGCCATCAGTGAGTCCGGGACAGGGGGTACCGCAAAAGAGACCCAGTACTTC.

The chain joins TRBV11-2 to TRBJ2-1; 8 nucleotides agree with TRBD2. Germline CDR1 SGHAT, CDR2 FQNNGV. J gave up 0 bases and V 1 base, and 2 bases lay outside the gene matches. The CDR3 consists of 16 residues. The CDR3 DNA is TGTGCCAGCAGCTTAGTCGGGGGGGCCTCCTACAATGAGCAGTTCTTC. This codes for CASSLVGGASYNEQFF.

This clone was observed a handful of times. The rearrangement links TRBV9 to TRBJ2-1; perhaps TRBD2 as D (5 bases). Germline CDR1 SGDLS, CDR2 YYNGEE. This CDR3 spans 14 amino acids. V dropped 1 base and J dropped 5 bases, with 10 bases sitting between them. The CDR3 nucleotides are TGTGCCAGCAGCGTATCTAGCCAACACAATGAGCAGTTCTTC. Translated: CASSVSSQHNEQFF.

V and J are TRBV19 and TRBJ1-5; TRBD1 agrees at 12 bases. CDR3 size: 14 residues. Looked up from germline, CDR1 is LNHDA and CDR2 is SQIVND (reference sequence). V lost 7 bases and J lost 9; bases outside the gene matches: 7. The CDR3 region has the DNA TGTGCCAGTACCGGGACAGGGGGCTTCGGGCCCCAGCATTTT. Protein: CASTGTGGFGPQHF.